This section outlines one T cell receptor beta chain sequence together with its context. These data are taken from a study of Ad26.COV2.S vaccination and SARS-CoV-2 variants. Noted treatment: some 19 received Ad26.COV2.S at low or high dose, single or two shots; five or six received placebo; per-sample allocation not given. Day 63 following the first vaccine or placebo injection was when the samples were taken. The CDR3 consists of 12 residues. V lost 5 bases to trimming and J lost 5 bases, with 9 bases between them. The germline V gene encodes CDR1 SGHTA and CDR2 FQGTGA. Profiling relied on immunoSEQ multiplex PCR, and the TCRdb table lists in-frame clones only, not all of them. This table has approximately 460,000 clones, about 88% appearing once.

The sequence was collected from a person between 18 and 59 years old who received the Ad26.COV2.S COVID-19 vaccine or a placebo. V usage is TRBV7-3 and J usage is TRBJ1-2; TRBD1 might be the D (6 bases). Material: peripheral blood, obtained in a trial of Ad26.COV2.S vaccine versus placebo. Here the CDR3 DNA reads TGTGCCAGCAGCGAAGGGGGGTATGGCTACACCTTC. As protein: CASSEGGYGYTF.